This entry describes one TCR beta chain. This sample stems from a study of T cells after somatic rescue of genetic block. The data were produced by immunoSEQ multiplex PCR, yet TCRdb's version contains in-frame clones alone and is incomplete. The sample has some 13,000 clones, roughly 72% seen once. The CDR3 runs 15 residues. V was shortened by 2 bases and J by 2 bases, with 11 bases between the two germline ends. Germline CDR1 and CDR2: MDHEN and SYDVKM. The sequence was obtained from a boy aged 5-17 years. The chain couples TRBV28 to TRBJ2-3, with D perhaps matching TRBD2 (5 bases). Sequenced material: peripheral blood mononuclear cells (PBMCs). CDR3 sequence: CASSLLADLTDTQYF. The CDR3 DNA follows: TGTGCCAGCAGTTTACTAGCAGACCTCACAGATACGCAGTATTTT.